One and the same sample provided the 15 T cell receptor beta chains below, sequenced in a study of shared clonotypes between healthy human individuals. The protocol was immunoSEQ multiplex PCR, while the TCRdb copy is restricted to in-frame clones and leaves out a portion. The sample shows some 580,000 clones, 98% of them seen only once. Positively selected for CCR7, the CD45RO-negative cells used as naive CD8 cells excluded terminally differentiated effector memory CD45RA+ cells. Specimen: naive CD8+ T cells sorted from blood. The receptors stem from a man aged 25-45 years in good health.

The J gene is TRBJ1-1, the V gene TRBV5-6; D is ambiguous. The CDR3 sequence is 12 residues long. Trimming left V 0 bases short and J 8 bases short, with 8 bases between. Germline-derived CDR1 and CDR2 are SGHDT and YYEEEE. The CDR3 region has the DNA TGTGCCAGCAGCTTGGCTTTGGGGGAAGCTTTCTTT. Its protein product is CASSLALGEAFF.

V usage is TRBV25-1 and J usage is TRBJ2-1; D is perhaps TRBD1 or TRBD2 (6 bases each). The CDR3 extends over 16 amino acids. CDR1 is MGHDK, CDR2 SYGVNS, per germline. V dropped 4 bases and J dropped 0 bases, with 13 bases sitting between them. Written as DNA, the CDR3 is TGTGCCAGCAGTGGTCTAGGGGGGAGCTCCTACAATGAGCAGTTCTTC. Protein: CASSGLGGSSYNEQFF.

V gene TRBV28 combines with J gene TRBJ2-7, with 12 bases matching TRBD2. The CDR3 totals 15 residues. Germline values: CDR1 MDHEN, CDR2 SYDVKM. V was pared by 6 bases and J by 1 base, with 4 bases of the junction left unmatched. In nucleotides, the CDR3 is TGTGCCAGCAGCACTAGCGGGAGGATGTCCTACGAGCAGTACTTC. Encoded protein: CASSTSGRMSYEQYF.

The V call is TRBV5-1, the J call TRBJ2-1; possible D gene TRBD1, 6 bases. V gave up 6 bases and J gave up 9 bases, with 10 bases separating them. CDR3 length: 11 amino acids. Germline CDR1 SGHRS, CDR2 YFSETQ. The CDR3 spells CASTQGTEQFF. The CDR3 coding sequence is TGCGCCAGCACCCAGGGGACTGAGCAGTTCTTC. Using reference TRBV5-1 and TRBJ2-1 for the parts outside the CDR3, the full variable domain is KAGVTQTPRYLIKTRGQQVTLSCSPISGHRSVSWYQQTPGQGLQFLFEYFSETQRNKGNFPGRFSGRQFSNSRSEMNVSTLELGDSALYLCASTQGTEQFFGPGTRLTVL.

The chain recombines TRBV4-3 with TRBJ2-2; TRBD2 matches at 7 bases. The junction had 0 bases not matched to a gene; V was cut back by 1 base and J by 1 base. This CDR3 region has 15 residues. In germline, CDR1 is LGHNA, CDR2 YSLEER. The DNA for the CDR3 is TGCGCCAGCAGCCAAGCGGGAGGGAACACCGGGGAGCTGTTTTTT. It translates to CASSQAGGNTGELFF.

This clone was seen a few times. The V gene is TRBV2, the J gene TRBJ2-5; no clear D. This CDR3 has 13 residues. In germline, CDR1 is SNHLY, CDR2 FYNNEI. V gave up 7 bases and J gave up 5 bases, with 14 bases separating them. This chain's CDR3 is CASTIVLVETQYF. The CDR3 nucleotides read TGTGCCAGCACGATAGTCTTGGTGGAGACCCAGTACTTC.

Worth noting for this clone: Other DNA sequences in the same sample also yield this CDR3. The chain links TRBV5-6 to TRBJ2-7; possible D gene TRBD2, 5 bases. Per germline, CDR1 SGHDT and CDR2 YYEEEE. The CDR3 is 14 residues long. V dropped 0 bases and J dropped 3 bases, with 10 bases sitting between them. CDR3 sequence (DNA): TGTGCCAGCAGCTTGGGTGGGAGTTTCTACGAGCAGTACTTC. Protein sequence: CASSLGGSFYEQYF.

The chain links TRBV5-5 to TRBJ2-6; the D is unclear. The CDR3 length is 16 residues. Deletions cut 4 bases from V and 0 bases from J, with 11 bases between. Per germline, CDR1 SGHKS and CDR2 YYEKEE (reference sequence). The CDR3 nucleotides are TGTGCCAGCAGCCGAAATTGGGACTCTGGGGCCAACGTCCTGACTTTC. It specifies CASSRNWDSGANVLTF.

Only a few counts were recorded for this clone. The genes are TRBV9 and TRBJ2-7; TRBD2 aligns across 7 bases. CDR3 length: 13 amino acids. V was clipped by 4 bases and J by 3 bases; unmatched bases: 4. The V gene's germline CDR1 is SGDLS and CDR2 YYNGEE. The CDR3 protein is CASSPGGFYEQYF. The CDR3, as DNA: TGTGCCAGCAGCCCGGGAGGTTTCTACGAGCAGTACTTC.

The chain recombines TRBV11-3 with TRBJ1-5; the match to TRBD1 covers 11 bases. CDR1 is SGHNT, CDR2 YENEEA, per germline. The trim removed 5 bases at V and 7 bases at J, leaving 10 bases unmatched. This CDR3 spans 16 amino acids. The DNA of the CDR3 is TGTGCCAGCAGCCATATGGGACAGGGGGACCACCAGCCCCAGCATTTT. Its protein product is CASSHMGQGDHQPQHF.

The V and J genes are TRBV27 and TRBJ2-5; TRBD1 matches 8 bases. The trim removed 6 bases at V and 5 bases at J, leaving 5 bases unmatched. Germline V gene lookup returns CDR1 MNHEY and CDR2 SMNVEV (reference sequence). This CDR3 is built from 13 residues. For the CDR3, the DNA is TGTGCCAGCAGGACGACAGGGGTTGAGACCCAGTACTTC. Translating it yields CASRTTGVETQYF.

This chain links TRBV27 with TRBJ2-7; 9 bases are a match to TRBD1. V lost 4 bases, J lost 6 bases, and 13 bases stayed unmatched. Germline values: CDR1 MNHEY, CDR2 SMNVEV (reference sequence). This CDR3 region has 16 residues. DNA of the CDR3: TGTGCCAGCAGTTACCAAGGGACAGGGAAAAGAGGCGAGCAGTACTTC. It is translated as CASSYQGTGKRGEQYF.

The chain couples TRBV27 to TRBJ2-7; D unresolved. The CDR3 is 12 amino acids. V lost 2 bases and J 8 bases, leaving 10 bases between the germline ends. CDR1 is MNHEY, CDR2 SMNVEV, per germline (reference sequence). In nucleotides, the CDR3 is TGTGCCAGCAGTTTAATCGGTCAAAAGCAGTACTTC. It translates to CASSLIGQKQYF.

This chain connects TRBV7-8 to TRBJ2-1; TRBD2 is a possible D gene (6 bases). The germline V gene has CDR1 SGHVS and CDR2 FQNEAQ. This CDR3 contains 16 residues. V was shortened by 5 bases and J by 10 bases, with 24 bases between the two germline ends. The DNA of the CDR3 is TGTGCCAGCAGCAAGGGGTTGAGGGGAGGCTTCTCCGAGCAGTTCTTC. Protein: CASSKGLRGGFSEQFF.

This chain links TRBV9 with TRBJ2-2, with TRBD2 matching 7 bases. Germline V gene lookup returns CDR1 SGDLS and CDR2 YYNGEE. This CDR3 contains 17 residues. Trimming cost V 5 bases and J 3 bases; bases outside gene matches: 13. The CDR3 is CASRRGGAGAYTGELFF. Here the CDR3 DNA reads TGTGCCAGCAGAAGAGGAGGGGCGGGAGCTTACACCGGGGAGCTGTTTTTT.